The T cell receptor beta chain described here comes from a study of response to subunit inactivated influenza vaccine. With regard to this clonotype: The antigen is not known.

General observations from the study: It was suggested by the authors that few new T cells are recruited by each seasonal influenza vaccination.

The ends were cut back, 7 bases at V and 1 base at J, with 19 bases in the middle. The CDR3 is 16 amino acids. Germline V gene lookup returns CDR1 LNHDA and CDR2 SQIVND (reference sequence). TCRdb called the RT-PCR reads again in MiXCR, with one record for every CDR3 protein. The data contain 500,000 to 600,000 distinct CDR3 sequences, 14% of them singletons. Sequencing was performed on PBMCs from blood, taken about 11 days after vaccination. The V and J genes are TRBV19 and TRBJ1-1; D is ambiguous. This TCR derives from a man aged 50-60 years who received an inactivated influenza vaccine. As DNA, the CDR3 is TGTGCCAGTATTAATTCCAGAATGTCGGGGAACACTGAAGCTTTCTTT. This codes for CASINSRMSGNTEAFF.